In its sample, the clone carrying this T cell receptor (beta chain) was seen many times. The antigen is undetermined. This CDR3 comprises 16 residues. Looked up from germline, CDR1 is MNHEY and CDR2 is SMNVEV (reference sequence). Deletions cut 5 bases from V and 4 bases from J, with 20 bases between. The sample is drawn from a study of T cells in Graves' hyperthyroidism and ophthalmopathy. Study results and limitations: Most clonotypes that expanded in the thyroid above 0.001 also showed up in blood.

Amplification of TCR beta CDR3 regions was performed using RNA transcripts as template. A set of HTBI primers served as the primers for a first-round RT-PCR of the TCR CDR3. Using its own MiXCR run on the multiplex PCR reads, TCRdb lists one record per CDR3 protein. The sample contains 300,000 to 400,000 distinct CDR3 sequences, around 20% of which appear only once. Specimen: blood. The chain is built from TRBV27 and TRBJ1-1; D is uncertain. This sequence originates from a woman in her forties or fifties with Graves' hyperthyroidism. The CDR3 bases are TGTGCCAGCAGTCCTCGCTCTCTCCGGGTTGGCACTGAAGCTTTCTTT. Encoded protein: CASSPRSLRVGTEAFF.